Each of the 20 T cell receptor beta chains below was sequenced from the same sample in a study of Tregs in tolerant kidney transplant recipients. Recipients received nonmyeloablative bone marrow transplants from related graft donors, with transient mixed chimerism. The table came from immunoSEQ multiplex PCR; TCRdb's copy has only in-frame clones and leaves some out. The listing contains 12,000 to 15,000 clones. The sample here was CD4+ T cells from blood (PBMCs), taken 12 months after the transplant. Receptor source: a human patient who received a combined kidney and bone marrow transplant. Some of the T cells might come from the graft donor.

Worth noting for this clone: Sequencing ends 3 residues short of the CDR3 end; the germline J gene provides the rest. The chain has TRBV4-2 and TRBJ2-5; perhaps TRBD2 as D (7 bases). The CDR3 contains 16 residues. The V gene's germline CDR1 is LGHNA and CDR2 YNFKEQ. With 3 bases removed from V and 1 base from J, the gap between germline ends came to 15 bases. The part of the CDR3 DNA that was read is TGTGCCAGCAGCCAGAGCAGAGGGGGGGTCCAAGAGACC. It is translated as CASSQSRGGVQET. The CDR3 in full is CASSQSRGGVQETQYF.

In regard to this clone: Sequencing ends 3 residues short of the CDR3 end; the germline J gene provides the rest. This chain connects TRBV19 to TRBJ2-5, with 9 bases identical to TRBD1. The CDR3 contains 15 residues. V lost 5 bases and J lost 5; bases outside the gene matches: 9. Germline V gives CDR1 LNHDA, CDR2 SQIVND (reference sequence). Incomplete CDR3 DNA: TGTGCCAGTAGTCCGACCGGGACAGGGTGGGAGACC. Protein: CASSPTGTGWET. The whole CDR3 sequence is CASSPTGTGWETQYF.

Of note for this clone: The read terminates 3 residues before the CDR3 end, so the remaining end is supplied by the germline J gene. The gene calls are TRBV6-4 and TRBJ2-1; D uncertain. This CDR3 has 16 amino acids. V was cut by 3 bases and J by 0 bases, with 12 bases left in between. Germline values: CDR1 MRHNA, CDR2 SNTAGT. The sequenced part of the CDR3 DNA is TGTGCCAGCAGTGAGTTCGGCGGTACCTCCTACAATGAG. Its translation: CASSEFGGTSYNE. In full, the CDR3 reads CASSEFGGTSYNEQFF.

A word on this clone: The missing CDR3 end, 3 residues past where the read stops, is filled in from the germline J gene. The chain uses TRBV6-1 and TRBJ2-7; 9 nucleotides align to TRBD1. In germline, CDR1 is MNHNS, CDR2 SASEGT. This CDR3 has 14 residues. Trimming cost V 1 base and J 6 bases; bases outside gene matches: 4. CDR3 protein: CASSEVGQGLEQYF. The covered CDR3 bases are TGTGCCAGCAGTGAAGTGGGACAGGGCCTCGAG.

This clone shows up as medium-sized by frequency. The read comes to an end 3 residues before the CDR3 does, leaving the germline J gene to fill in the end. The chain couples TRBV7-3 to TRBJ2-3, with 8 nucleotides matching TRBD2. After removal of 5 bases from V and 5 bases from J, the junction contained 9 bases not matched to a gene. The CDR3 spans 15 residues. Looked up from germline, CDR1 is SGHTA and CDR2 is FQGTGA. CDR3 region: CASSLQAGVGDTQYF. Incomplete CDR3 DNA: TGTGCCAGCAGCCTCCAAGCGGGAGTGGGAGATACG.

On this clone: Coverage ceases 3 residues before the CDR3 finishes, and the germline J gene fills in the end. The rearrangement uses TRBV7-8 and TRBJ2-7, with unresolved D. The V end lost 1 base, the J end lost 3 bases, and 7 bases lay between the germline ends. From germline, CDR1 is SGHVS and CDR2 FQNEAQ. The CDR3 runs to 13 residues. CDR3 region: CASSLVELYEQYF. The covered CDR3 bases are TGTGCCAGCAGCTTAGTCGAACTCTACGAG.

A word on this clone: The CDR3 end falls 3 residues outside the read, so it is completed with the germline J gene. This chain joins TRBV5-4 and TRBJ2-3; 10 bases are shared with TRBD2. Germline assignment: CDR1 SGHNT and CDR2 YYREEE (reference sequence). V lost 4 bases and J lost 6; bases outside the gene matches: 5. The length of the CDR3 is 14 residues. The chain's CDR3 is CASSVAGGGDTQYF. The sequenced CDR3 bases are TGTGCCAGCAGCGTAGCGGGAGGCGGGGATACG.

About this clone: The read ends 3 residues shy of where the CDR3 ends; the end is completed using the germline J gene. This sequence joins TRBV6-2 or TRBV6-3 and TRBJ2-1, with 8 bases lining up with TRBD1. This CDR3 spans 14 amino acids. Germline CDR1 and CDR2: MNHEY and SVGEGT. V shed 2 bases and J 6 bases; nucleotides not matched to a gene: 3. The sequenced CDR3 bases are TGTGCCAGCAGTTACCAGGGGGCTGGCAATGAG. Residues: CASSYQGAGNE. In full, the CDR3 is CASSYQGAGNEQFF.

As for this clone: Read coverage stops 3 residues before the CDR3 terminus; the germline J gene supplies the remainder. The chain joins TRBV7-9 to TRBJ2-1, with 9 bases lining up with TRBD2. After removal of 1 base from V and 3 bases from J, the junction contained 1 base not matched to a gene. Germline lookup yields CDR1 SEHNR and CDR2 FQNEAQ (reference sequence). The CDR3 loop spans 15 amino acids. The CDR3 bases that were read are TGTGCCAGCAGCTTAGATAGCGGGAGCTACAATGAG. Amino acid sequence: CASSLDSGSYNE. The entire CDR3 protein is CASSLDSGSYNEQFF.

In regard to this clone: The CDR3 end is not reached by the read, which stops 3 residues before it; the germline J gene fills it in. The chain links TRBV4-2 to TRBJ1-2; TRBD1 matches at 8 bases. The CDR3 contains 16 residues. Germline CDR1 and CDR2: LGHNA and YNFKEQ. The CDR3 DNA, read in part, is TGTGCCAGCAGCCAAGGATTGGGTCAGGGGGCTCAAGGC. This codes for CASSQGLGQGAQG. The whole CDR3 sequence reads CASSQGLGQGAQGYTF.

About this clone: Coverage ceases 3 residues before the CDR3 finishes, and the germline J gene fills in the end. The chain is built from TRBV5-1 and TRBJ1-5; D ambiguous. The CDR3 covers 14 residues. The V gene lost 3 bases and the J gene lost 1 base, with 8 bases spanning the gap. CDR1 is SGHRS and CDR2 is YFSETQ in the germline V gene. The sequenced CDR3 bases are TGCGCCAGCAGCTCGGCAGGCAGCAATCAGCCC. This encodes CASSSAGSNQP. In full, the CDR3 is CASSSAGSNQPQHF.

Worth noting for this clone: At one end the junction does not follow the germline gene, possibly because of a read error. Read coverage stops 3 residues before the CDR3 terminus; the germline J gene supplies the remainder. The chain is built from TRBV4-2 and TRBJ1-4; TRBD1 agrees at 7 bases. CDR1 and CDR2 (germline): LGHNA, YNFKEQ. The CDR3 totals 16 residues. The CDR3 sequence: CASSQDRGRGNEKLFF. The covered CDR3 bases are TGCGCCAGCAGCCAAGATCGCGGCAGGGGGAATGAAAAA.

A note on this clone: From the germline J gene comes the end of the CDR3, since the read stops 3 residues before it. This chain connects TRBV5-6 to TRBJ2-5; 9 bases map to TRBD1. This CDR3 has 15 residues. Looked up from germline, CDR1 is SGHDT and CDR2 is YYEEEE. V was pared by 2 bases and J by 4 bases, with 6 bases of the junction left unmatched. CDR3 DNA (partial): TGTGCCAGCAGCTTATACAGGGGGCAAGGAGAGACC. It specifies CASSLYRGQGET. The whole CDR3 protein is CASSLYRGQGETQYF.

On this clone itself: Read data end 3 residues before the CDR3 end; the end is taken from the germline J gene. The chain carries TRBV20-1 and TRBJ2-5; 9 bases are shared with TRBD1. J was trimmed by 5 bases and V by 3 bases; bases with no gene match: 10. CDR1 DFQATT and CDR2 SNEGSKA come from the germline V gene (reference sequence). The CDR3 runs 15 residues. The CDR3 sequence is CSASAGTGWWETQYF. The covered CDR3 bases are TGCAGTGCTAGTGCAGGGACAGGGTGGTGGGAGACC.

By frequency, this clone registers medium-sized (0.01 to 0.1%). The read ends 3 residues shy of where the CDR3 ends; the end is completed using the germline J gene. The chain recombines TRBV5-6 with TRBJ1-2, with TRBD1 matching over 7 bases. The length of the CDR3 is 15 residues. The ends lost 0 bases at V and 5 bases at J; junction bases unmatched: 7. CDR1 and CDR2 from the germline V gene are SGHDT and YYEEEE. CDR3 DNA, as far as it was read: TGTGCCAGCAGCTTGGAAGACAGGGCATCTTATGGC. Translation: CASSLEDRASYG. The CDR3 in full is CASSLEDRASYGYTF.

On this clone itself: With the read ending 3 residues before the CDR3 end, the germline J gene is used to fill in that end. This sequence joins TRBV5-4 and TRBJ2-7; no clear D gene. The length of the CDR3 is 13 residues. Germline CDR1 reads SGHNT; CDR2 reads YYREEE (reference sequence). The ends were cut back, 3 bases at V and 0 bases at J, with 7 bases in the middle. CDR3 DNA (partial): TGTGCCAGCAGCTCTCTCTCCTCCTACGAG. Amino acid sequence: CASSSLSSYE. The whole CDR3 sequence reads CASSSLSSYEQYF.

As concerns this clone: The read gets to within 3 residues of the CDR3 end, and the germline J gene fills in the rest. The chain has TRBV18 and TRBJ1-6; 7 nucleotides align to TRBD1. The V gene's germline CDR1 is KGHSH and CDR2 LQKENI. V trimming: 4 bases; J trimming: 8 bases; junction bases outside the gene matches: 8. CDR3 length: 15 amino acids. This chain's CDR3 is CASSLGTADDSPLHF. CDR3 DNA (partial): TGTGCCAGCTCACTTGGGACAGCTGATGATTCACCC.

As for this clone: The read finishes 3 residues shy of the CDR3 end, and the germline J gene is used to complete it. The rearrangement uses TRBV24-1 and TRBJ2-1; 13 nucleotides line up with TRBD2. CDR1 KGHDR and CDR2 SFDVKD come from the germline V gene. J was trimmed by 7 bases and V by 4 bases; bases with no gene match: 6. The CDR3 runs to 16 residues. CDR3 DNA (partial): TGTGCCACCAGTGAACCACTAGCGGGAGGGCAGAATGAG. Amino acids: CATSEPLAGGQNE. The CDR3, in full, reads CATSEPLAGGQNEQFF.

Details on this clone: The observed sequence ends 3 residues before the CDR3 terminus, with the missing tail filled in from the germline J gene. This chain joins TRBV7-2 and TRBJ2-3; D uncertain. Germline-derived CDR1 and CDR2 are SGHTA and FQGNSA. With 1 base removed from V and 4 bases from J, the gap between germline ends came to 12 bases. The CDR3 has 15 residues. The CDR3 region is CASSLVAPGADTQYF. The covered CDR3 bases are TGTGCCAGCAGCTTAGTGGCCCCGGGTGCAGATACG.

A word on this clone: The sequence runs out 3 residues before the end of the CDR3; the remainder is reconstructed from the germline J gene. This sequence joins TRBV20-1 and TRBJ2-5; 7 bases align to TRBD2. Germline CDR1 reads DFQATT; CDR2 reads SNEGSKA (reference sequence). The CDR3 is 14 amino acids. V trimming: 1 base; J trimming: 5 bases; junction bases outside the gene matches: 7. The sequenced CDR3 bases are TGCAGTGCTAGAGTCCAGGGAGGGTCGGAGACC. Its translation: CSARVQGGSET. The full CDR3 protein is CSARVQGGSETQYF.